Below, 12 T cell receptor beta chains from the same sample are listed, as sequenced in a study of blood T cell repertoires in COVID-19. Clones were read by immunoSEQ multiplex PCR, and TCRdb kept only the in-frame ones, dropping some. The sample lists 170,000 or so clones; 84% were seen once. The sample consisted of peripheral blood. The receptor source for this set is a man between 18 and 35 years old with active or convalescent COVID-19.

The genes are TRBV7-8 and TRBJ1-5; a weak D match, TRBD1 (6 bases). CDR1 SGHVS and CDR2 FQNEAQ come from the germline V gene. Trimming took 3 bases from V and 6 from J, leaving 12 bases between them. This CDR3 contains 14 residues. The CDR3 bases are TGTGCCAGCAGCTTCCTCAGGGGAAGTCAGCCCCAGCATTTT. It yields the protein CASSFLRGSQPQHF. The complete variable domain, with remaining parts taken from reference TRBV7-8 and TRBJ1-5, reads GAGVSQSPRYKVAKRGQDVALRCDPISGHVSLFWYQQALGQGPEFLTYFQNEAQLDKSGLPSDRFFAERPEGSVSTLKIQRTQQEDSAVYLCASSFLRGSQPQHFGDGTRLSIL.

This rearrangement joins TRBV7-8 to TRBJ2-3, with a possible D match to TRBD1 (5 bases). The ends were cut back, 5 bases at V and 2 bases at J, with 17 bases in the middle. The CDR3 totals 16 residues. Per germline, CDR1 SGHVS and CDR2 FQNEAQ. CDR3 sequence (DNA): TGTGCCAGCAGCACACAGGCGGAGACACCCACAGATACGCAGTATTTT. Translating gives CASSTQAETPTDTQYF.

In DNA form, the CDR3 reads TGTGCCAGCAGCCAAGCAACCTCAGCACAGGCGTCCAATGAGCAGTTCTTC. Translating it yields CASSQATSAQASNEQFF. The chain combines TRBV4-2 with TRBJ2-1; D might be TRBD1 (5 bases). Germline values: CDR1 LGHNA, CDR2 YNFKEQ. V lost 1 base, J lost 6 bases, and 19 bases lay in between. The CDR3 is 17 amino acids.

This rearrangement joins TRBV25-1 to TRBJ1-1; D might be TRBD1 (5 bases). Germline CDR1 and CDR2: MGHDK and SYGVNS. The CDR3 loop spans 12 amino acids. Trimming pared 4 bases from V and 5 bases from J, leaving 8 bases between. The CDR3: CASSGGVTEAFF. The CDR3 DNA follows: TGTGCCAGCAGTGGGGGGGTAACTGAAGCTTTCTTT.

V gene TRBV27 combines with J gene TRBJ2-7; TRBD2 agrees at 7 bases. The CDR3 loop spans 14 amino acids. The germline V gene has CDR1 MNHEY and CDR2 SMNVEV (reference sequence). With 1 base clipped from V and 2 bases from J, the junction kept 2 bases outside the gene matches. The CDR3 DNA is TGTGCCAGCAGTTTATTCCGGGGGGCCTACGAGCAGTACTTC. It is translated as CASSLFRGAYEQYF.

This sequence joins TRBV11-2 and TRBJ2-2; 7 bases map to TRBD2. The junction had 13 bases not matched to a gene; V was cut back by 2 bases and J by 4 bases. Per the germline V gene, CDR1 is SGHAT and CDR2 is FQNNGV. The length of the CDR3 is 18 residues. CDR3 nucleotides: TGTGCCAGCAGCTTAACGGGCACGACTAGCAGTAGCACCGGGGAGCTGTTTTTT. Translating it yields CASSLTGTTSSSTGELFF. Combining the CDR3 with reference TRBV11-2 and TRBJ2-2 gives the whole variable domain EAGVAQSPRYKIIEKRQSVAFWCNPISGHATLYWYQQILGQGPKLLIQFQNNGVVDDSQLPKDRFSAERLKGVDSTLKIQPAKLEDSAVYLCASSLTGTTSSSTGELFFGEGSRLTVL.

This clone was detected a few times. J is TRBJ2-3 and V is TRBV6-1; 13 nucleotides agree with TRBD2. CDR3 size: 23 residues. Germline CDR1 MNHNS, CDR2 SASEGT. V gave up 0 bases and J gave up 6 bases; unmatched junction bases: 24. The CDR3 DNA sequence: TGTGCCAGCAGTGAAGCGCCTTATACGATCACTAGCGGGAGGGCAGATACGATGGATACGCAGTATTTT. Its protein product is CASSEAPYTITSGRADTMDTQYF.

The V call is TRBV29-1, the J call TRBJ1-1, with D perhaps TRBD1 (5 bases). V lost 4 bases to trimming and J lost 5 bases, with 23 bases between them. Per germline, CDR1 SQVTM and CDR2 ANQGSEA. The CDR3 extends over 16 amino acids. DNA of the CDR3: TGCAGCGTTGGGGGGGAGAATTTGGGGAGGACAACTGAAGCTTTCTTT. This encodes CSVGGENLGRTTEAFF.

This chain links TRBV10-3 with TRBJ2-1, with 8 nucleotides matching TRBD2. CDR3 length equals 13 residues. Germline CDR1 ENHRY, CDR2 SYGVKD. J was trimmed by 13 bases and V by 0 bases; bases with no gene match: 5. CDR3 loop: CAISESKRESQFF. The CDR3 DNA reads as TGTGCCATCAGTGAGTCTAAGCGGGAGAGTCAGTTCTTC.

The CDR3 spells CASSRLAGRTDTQYF. For the CDR3, the DNA is TGTGCCAGCAGCCGACTAGCGGGCCGCACAGATACGCAGTATTTT. The V call is TRBV5-5, the J call TRBJ2-3; TRBD2 aligns across 10 bases. This CDR3 comprises 15 residues. The germline gives CDR1 SGHKS, CDR2 YYEKEE (reference sequence). Trimming took 4 bases from V and 1 from J; bases not matched to a gene: 3.

The J gene is TRBJ1-1, the V gene TRBV20-1; D uncertain. The CDR3 sequence is 11 residues long. The ends were cut back, 6 bases at V and 4 bases at J, with 9 bases in the middle. Germline V gives CDR1 DFQATT, CDR2 SNEGSKA (reference sequence). The CDR3 DNA is TGCAGTGCCCTCATCAGCACTGAAGCTTTCTTT. Its translation is CSALISTEAFF.

This clone showed up just once. The CDR3 protein is CASSGGVLETQYF. The CDR3 DNA follows: TGTGCCAGTAGTGGGGGGGTCCTGGAGACCCAGTACTTC. This chain connects TRBV19 to TRBJ2-5; 7 nucleotides match TRBD2. The V gene's germline CDR1 is LNHDA and CDR2 SQIVND (reference sequence). V trimming: 5 bases; J trimming: 5 bases; junction bases outside the gene matches: 5. The length of the CDR3 is 13 residues.